This T cell receptor beta chain was obtained from a study of OX40 agonist ivuxolimab in advanced cancers. The wider study: Cancers in dose escalation were hepatocellular, melanoma, renal cell and head and neck. Study observations and caveats: Antigen specificity of clonally expanded peripheral T cells was not established.

Of note for this clone: Its target is not known.

Trimming took 6 bases from V and 4 from J; bases not matched to a gene: 15. Germline V gives CDR1 SNHLY, CDR2 FYNNEI. The CDR3 length is 17 residues. Measured with immunoSEQ multiplex PCR; TCRdb has only the in-frame clones, and not every one. The table shows roughly 80,000 clones, with roughly 84% occurring only once. This receptor was identified in an adult with an advanced solid tumor such as melanoma, head and neck, liver or kidney cancer. Sequenced material: CD4+ or CD8+ T cells sorted from blood, taken in a trial of the OX40 agonist ivuxolimab. The genes are TRBV2 and TRBJ1-3; 7 nucleotides line up with TRBD1. The CDR3 nucleotides are TGTGCCAGCAGGTCGGGGGACAGCCACTCCGGCGGAAACACCATATATTTT. The encoded protein is CASRSGDSHSGGNTIYF.